Following are 20 T cell receptor beta chains from one sample sequenced in a study of OX40 agonist ivuxolimab in advanced cancers. TCRdb's copy holds only in-frame clones and misses some; the assay was immunoSEQ multiplex PCR. The sample has about 58,000 clones, 85% to 90% seen once. Sequencing used CD4+ or CD8+ T cells sorted from blood, obtained in a trial of the OX40 agonist ivuxolimab. The receptors here all came from an adult with an advanced solid tumor such as melanoma, head and neck, liver or kidney cancer.

The V and J genes are TRBV7-3 and TRBJ1-2, with D perhaps TRBD1 (5 bases). The CDR3 extends over 15 amino acids. V shed 2 bases and J shed 4 bases, with 14 bases lying between them. CDR1 is SGHTA, CDR2 FQGTGA, per germline. The CDR3: CASSLGAGTAYGYTF. In DNA form, the CDR3 reads TGTGCCAGCAGCTTAGGGGCAGGGACGGCCTATGGCTACACCTTC.

The V call is TRBV25-1, the J call TRBJ1-2; D ambiguous. The CDR3 consists of 14 residues. Trimming pared 3 bases from V and 4 bases from J, leaving 12 bases between. The V gene's germline CDR1 is MGHDK and CDR2 SYGVNS. CDR3 residues: CASSDPDHPYGYTF. The CDR3 DNA is TGTGCCAGCAGTGACCCAGATCACCCCTATGGCTACACCTTC.

This chain links TRBV25-1 with TRBJ1-2; D might be TRBD1 (6 bases). Germline CDR1 is MGHDK and CDR2 is SYGVNS. The CDR3 loop spans 13 amino acids. V was shortened by 3 bases and J by 4 bases, with 9 bases between the two germline ends. The CDR3 sequence: CASSDSRGYGYTF. The CDR3 DNA reads as TGTGCCAGCAGTGATAGCAGGGGCTATGGCTACACCTTC.

This clone was observed once. The CDR3: CASSPGTRHGQETQYF. The CDR3 DNA reads as TGCGCCAGCAGCCCTGGGACTAGGCACGGTCAAGAGACCCAGTACTTC. The genes are TRBV5-1 and TRBJ2-5; 8 nucleotides align to TRBD2. This CDR3 comprises 16 residues. Germline loops: CDR1 SGHRS, CDR2 YFSETQ. V was pared by 4 bases and J by 2 bases, with 10 bases of the junction left unmatched.

The V and J genes are TRBV27 and TRBJ2-3; TRBD1 is a possible D gene (5 bases). Germline V lookup: CDR1 MNHEY, CDR2 SMNVEV (reference sequence). Deletions cut 3 bases from V and 0 bases from J, with 13 bases between. The CDR3 totals 16 residues. CDR3 region: CASSFRTGSSTDTQYF. The CDR3 region has the DNA TGTGCCAGCAGTTTTCGAACAGGCTCTAGCACAGATACGCAGTATTTT.

The chain uses TRBV18 and TRBJ1-4, with no clear D. This CDR3 is built from 18 residues. Germline V CDR1 and CDR2: KGHSH, LQKENI. V dropped 0 bases and J dropped 6 bases, with 20 bases sitting between them. CDR3 sequence: CASSPPRVNAATDEKLFF. Here the CDR3 DNA reads TGTGCCAGCTCACCACCGCGGGTCAATGCCGCTACAGATGAAAAACTGTTTTTT. Full variable domain (remainder filled in from reference TRBV18 and TRBJ1-4): NAGVMQNPRHLVRRRGQEARLRCSPMKGHSHVYWYRQLPEEGLKFMVYLQKENIIDESGMPKERFSAEFPKEGPSILRIQQVVRGDSAAYFCASSPPRVNAATDEKLFFGSGTQLSVL.

The J gene is TRBJ2-3, the V gene TRBV5-1; possible D gene TRBD2, 5 bases. V was cut by 4 bases and J by 5 bases, with 17 bases left in between. From germline, CDR1 is SGHRS and CDR2 YFSETQ. There are 15 residues in the CDR3. The CDR3 DNA sequence: TGCGCCAGCAGCCGAAGACCGTCACGGGGAGATACGCAGTATTTT. Translation: CASSRRPSRGDTQYF. The full variable domain, in which reference TRBV5-1 and TRBJ2-3 provide the parts outside the CDR3, is KAGVTQTPRYLIKTRGQQVTLSCSPISGHRSVSWYQQTPGQGLQFLFEYFSETQRNKGNFPGRFSGRQFSNSRSEMNVSTLELGDSALYLCASSRRPSRGDTQYFGPGTRLTVL.

This chain joins TRBV15 and TRBJ1-1; 9 bases line up with TRBD1. The trim removed 0 bases at V and 4 bases at J, leaving 0 bases unmatched. The CDR3 loop spans 14 amino acids. Looked up from germline, CDR1 is LNHNV and CDR2 is YYDKDF (reference sequence). CDR3 protein: CATSRETGGTEAFF. CDR3 DNA sequence: TGTGCCACCAGCAGAGAGACAGGGGGCACTGAAGCTTTCTTT.

This sequence joins TRBV5-6 and TRBJ2-3; 7 nucleotides match TRBD2. CDR3 length: 15 amino acids. V was pared by 4 bases and J by 3 bases, with 8 bases of the junction left unmatched. The germline gives CDR1 SGHDT, CDR2 YYEEEE. CDR3 sequence (DNA): TGTGCCAGCAGCCCGGGGAGGGTCCGAACAGATACGCAGTATTTT. Residues: CASSPGRVRTDTQYF.

This clone showed up just a few times. This chain uses TRBV6-5 with TRBJ2-5, with a possible D match to TRBD2 (8 bases). The germline gives CDR1 MNHEY, CDR2 SVGAGI. The CDR3 loop spans 16 amino acids. V lost 2 bases to trimming and J lost 5 bases, with 18 bases between them. CDR3 sequence: CASSYVGLAGGETQYF. CDR3 sequence (DNA): TGTGCCAGCAGTTACGTCGGACTAGCAGGGGGGGAGACCCAGTACTTC.

The sample holds a few counts of this clone. The chain employs TRBV10-3 and TRBJ1-6, with a weak D call TRBD1 (6 bases). This CDR3 comprises 13 residues. Germline V gene lookup returns CDR1 ENHRY and CDR2 SYGVKD. The ends were cut back, 6 bases at V and 10 bases at J, with 13 bases in the middle. DNA for the CDR3: TGTGCCATCAGCACAGGGATGGGGTCACCCCTCCACTTT. As protein: CAISTGMGSPLHF.

V is TRBV11-2 and J is TRBJ2-7; 10 bases are a match to TRBD1. Trimming removed 5 bases from V and 1 base from J; junction bases left unmatched: 5. There are 15 residues in the CDR3. Per germline, CDR1 SGHAT and CDR2 FQNNGV. The CDR3 DNA reads TGTGCCAGCAGCCGCCGGGACAGGGGTTCCTACGAGCAGTACTTC. Its translation is CASSRRDRGSYEQYF.

This clone was picked up a small number of times. The V call is TRBV7-2, the J call TRBJ2-2; D might be TRBD1 or TRBD2, each matching 5 bases. The CDR3 extends over 16 amino acids. V was pared by 0 bases and J by 4 bases, with 12 bases between. Per the germline V gene, CDR1 is SGHTA and CDR2 is FQGNSA. DNA of the CDR3: TGTGCCAGCAGCTTAGCGTTTGCAGGGAGCACCGGGGAGCTGTTTTTT. Protein sequence: CASSLAFAGSTGELFF.

V gene TRBV5-6 combines with J gene TRBJ1-5; the D is unclear. V was pared by 3 bases and J by 4 bases, with 14 bases between. The CDR3 runs to 15 residues. Germline-derived CDR1 and CDR2 are SGHDT and YYEEEE. The CDR3 sequence: CASSSGLSGNQPQHF. CDR3 nucleotides: TGTGCCAGCAGCTCAGGACTGTCTGGGAATCAGCCCCAGCATTTT.

The chain joins TRBV6-1 to TRBJ1-3, with no clear D. Looked up from germline, CDR1 is MNHNS and CDR2 is SASEGT. Between the trimmed V and J ends, which lost 2 bases and 1 base, there was a span of 12 bases. The CDR3 spans 16 residues. The CDR3 coding sequence is TGTGCCAGCAGTGAACTCGCCAGTCGGTCTGGAAACACCATATATTTT. Residues: CASSELASRSGNTIYF.

The V gene is TRBV18, the J gene TRBJ1-3, with 8 bases fitting TRBD1. The CDR3 totals 16 residues. Trimming at V came to 3 bases and at J to 2 bases, leaving 6 bases not matched to a gene. CDR1 and CDR2 from the germline V gene are KGHSH and LQKENI. The CDR3 sequence: CASSPGTGSTGNTIYF. The CDR3 region has the DNA TGTGCCAGCTCACCTGGGACAGGCTCAACTGGAAACACCATATATTTT.

J is TRBJ1-1 and V is TRBV7-8; no firm D call. CDR3 length equals 18 residues. Trimming took off 5 bases at V and 0 bases at J, with 22 bases between the two ends. In germline, CDR1 is SGHVS, CDR2 FQNEAQ. This chain's CDR3 is CASSKHARATRLNTEAFF. CDR3 nucleotide sequence: TGTGCCAGCAGCAAACATGCTCGGGCAACACGATTGAACACTGAAGCTTTCTTT.

The chain combines TRBV10-2 with TRBJ2-3; 9 bases align to TRBD2. V dropped 5 bases and J dropped 6; count of bases not matched to a gene: 21. The CDR3 consists of 19 residues. In germline, CDR1 is WSHSY, CDR2 SAAADI. CDR3 sequence (DNA): TGCGCCAGCAGTAGAGCGGGGGGACCGTTTGCCCAGTTAAGGGATACGCAGTATTTT. Its translation is CASSRAGGPFAQLRDTQYF.

The rearrangement joins TRBV7-9 to TRBJ2-1; a possible D gene is TRBD1 (6 bases). V shed 5 bases and J shed 4 bases, with 9 bases lying between them. The length of the CDR3 is 13 residues. CDR1 and CDR2 (germline): SEHNR, FQNEAQ (reference sequence). CDR3 nucleotide sequence: TGTGCCAGCAGCACGGACAGTTACAATGAGCAGTTCTTC. It codes for CASSTDSYNEQFF.

The chain combines TRBV30 with TRBJ2-7; 7 bases fit TRBD1. Germline V gene lookup returns CDR1 GTSNPN and CDR2 SVGIG (reference sequence). The CDR3 runs 17 residues. Trimming at V came to 3 bases and at J to 2 bases, leaving 16 bases not matched to a gene. Here the CDR3 DNA reads TGTGCCTGGAGGCCCCGGGACAGCCTTCTATTCCCCTACGAGCAGTACTTC. It specifies CAWRPRDSLLFPYEQYF.